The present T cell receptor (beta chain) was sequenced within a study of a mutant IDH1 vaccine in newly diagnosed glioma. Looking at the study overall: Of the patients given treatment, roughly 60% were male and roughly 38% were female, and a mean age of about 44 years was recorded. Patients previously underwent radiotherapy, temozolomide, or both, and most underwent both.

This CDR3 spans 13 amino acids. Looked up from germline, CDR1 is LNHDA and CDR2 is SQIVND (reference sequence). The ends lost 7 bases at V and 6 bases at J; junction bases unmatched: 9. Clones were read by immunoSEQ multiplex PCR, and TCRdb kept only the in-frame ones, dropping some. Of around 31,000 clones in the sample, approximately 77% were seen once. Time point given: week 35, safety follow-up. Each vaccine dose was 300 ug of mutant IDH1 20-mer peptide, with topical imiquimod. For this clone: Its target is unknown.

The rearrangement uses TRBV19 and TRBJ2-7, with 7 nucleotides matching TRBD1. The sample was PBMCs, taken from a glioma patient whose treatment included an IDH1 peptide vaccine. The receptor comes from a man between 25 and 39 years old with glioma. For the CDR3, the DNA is TGTGCCAGTACCCCGCAGGGGGTCGGCGAGCAGTACTTC. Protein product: CASTPQGVGEQYF.